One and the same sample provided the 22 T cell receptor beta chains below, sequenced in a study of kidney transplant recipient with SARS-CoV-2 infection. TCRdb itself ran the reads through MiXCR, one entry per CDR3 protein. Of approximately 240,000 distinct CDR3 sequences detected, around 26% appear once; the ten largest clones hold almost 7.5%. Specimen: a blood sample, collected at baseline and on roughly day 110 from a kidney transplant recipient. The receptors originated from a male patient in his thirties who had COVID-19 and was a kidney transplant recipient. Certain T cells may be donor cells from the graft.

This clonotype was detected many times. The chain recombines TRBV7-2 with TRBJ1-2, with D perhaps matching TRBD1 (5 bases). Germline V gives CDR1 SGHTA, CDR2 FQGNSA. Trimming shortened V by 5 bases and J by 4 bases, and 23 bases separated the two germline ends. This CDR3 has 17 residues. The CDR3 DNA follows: TGTGCCAGCAGCACAGGCTTCAGAGACGGAAAGACCTATGGCTACACCTTC. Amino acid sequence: CASSTGFRDGKTYGYTF.

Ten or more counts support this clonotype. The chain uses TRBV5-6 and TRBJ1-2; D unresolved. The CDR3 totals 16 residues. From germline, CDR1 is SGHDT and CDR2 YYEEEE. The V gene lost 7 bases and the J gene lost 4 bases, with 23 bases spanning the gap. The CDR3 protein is CASACHNSRKTYGYTF. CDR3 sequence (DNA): TGTGCCAGCGCCTGCCACAATAGTCGAAAGACCTATGGCTACACCTTC.

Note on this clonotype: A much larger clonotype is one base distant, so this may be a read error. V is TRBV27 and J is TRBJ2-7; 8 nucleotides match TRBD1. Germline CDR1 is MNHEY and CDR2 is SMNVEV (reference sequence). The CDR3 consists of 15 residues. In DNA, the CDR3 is TGTGCCGGCAGTCAATACAGGGGGTTGTCCTACGAGCAGTACTTC. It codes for CAGSQYRGLSYEQYF.

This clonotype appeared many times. As DNA, the CDR3 is TGTGCCAGCAGTGGGGGCGGGGTCGCCTACGAGCAGTACTTC. Translation: CASSGGGVAYEQYF. The chain is built from TRBV3-2 and TRBJ2-7; the D call of TRBD1 is as the table states it, not checked on the DNA. TRBV3-2 is recorded as a pseudogene. The CDR3 contains 14 residues.

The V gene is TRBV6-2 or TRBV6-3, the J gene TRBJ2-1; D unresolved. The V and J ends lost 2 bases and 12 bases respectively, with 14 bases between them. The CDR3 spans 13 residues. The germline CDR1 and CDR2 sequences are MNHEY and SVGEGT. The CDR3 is CASSYGGGRWQFF. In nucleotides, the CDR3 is TGTGCCAGCAGTTACGGTGGCGGCAGGTGGCAGTTCTTC.

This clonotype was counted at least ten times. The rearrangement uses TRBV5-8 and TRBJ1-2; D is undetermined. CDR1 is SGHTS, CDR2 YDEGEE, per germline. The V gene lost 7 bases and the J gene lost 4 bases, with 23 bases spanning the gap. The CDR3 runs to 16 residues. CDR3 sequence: CASQVHHPRKTYGYTF. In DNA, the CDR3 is TGTGCCAGCCAAGTGCATCATCCACGAAAGACCTATGGCTACACCTTC.

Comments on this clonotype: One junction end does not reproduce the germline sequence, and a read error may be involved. The CDR3 is CASSSQGIRGAVF. In nucleotides, the CDR3 is TGTGCCAGCAGTTCCCAGGGGATCCGGGGAGCTGTTTTT. The V gene is TRBV12-3 or TRBV12-4, the J gene TRBJ2-2; maybe TRBD1 (6 bases). This CDR3 has 13 amino acids.

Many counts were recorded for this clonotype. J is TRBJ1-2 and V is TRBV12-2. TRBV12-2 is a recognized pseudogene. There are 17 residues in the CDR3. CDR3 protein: CASRRTLTPRKTYGYTF. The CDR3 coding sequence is TGTGCAAGTCGCCGCACGTTGACTCCACGAAAGACCTATGGCTACACCTTC.

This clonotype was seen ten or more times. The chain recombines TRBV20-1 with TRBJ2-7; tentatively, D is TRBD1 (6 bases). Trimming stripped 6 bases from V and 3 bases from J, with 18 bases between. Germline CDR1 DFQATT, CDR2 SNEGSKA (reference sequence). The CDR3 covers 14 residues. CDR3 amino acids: CSARPQGPVYEQYF. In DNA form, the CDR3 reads TGCAGTGCCCGTCCGCAGGGGCCGGTCTACGAGCAGTACTTC.

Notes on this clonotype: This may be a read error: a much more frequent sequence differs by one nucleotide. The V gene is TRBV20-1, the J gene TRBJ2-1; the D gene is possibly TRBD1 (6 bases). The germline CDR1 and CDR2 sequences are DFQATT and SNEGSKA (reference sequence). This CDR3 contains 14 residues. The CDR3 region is CSARDGDTYNGQFF. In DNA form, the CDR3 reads TGCAGTGCTAGAGATGGGGACACCTACAATGGGCAGTTCTTC.

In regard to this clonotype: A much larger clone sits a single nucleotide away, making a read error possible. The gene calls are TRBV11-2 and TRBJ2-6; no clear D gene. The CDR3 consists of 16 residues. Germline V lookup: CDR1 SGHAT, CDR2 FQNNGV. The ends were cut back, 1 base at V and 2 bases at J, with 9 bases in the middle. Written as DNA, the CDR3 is TGTGCCAGCAGCTTAGTATCGGTACCTGGGGCCAACGTCCTGACTTTC. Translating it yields CASSLVSVPGANVLTF.

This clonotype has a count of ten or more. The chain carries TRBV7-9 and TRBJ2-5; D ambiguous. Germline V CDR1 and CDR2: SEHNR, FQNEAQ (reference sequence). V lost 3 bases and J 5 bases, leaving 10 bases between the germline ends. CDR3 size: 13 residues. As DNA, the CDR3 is TGTGCCAGCAGCTTCTACGCCCTGGAGACCCAGTACTTC. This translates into CASSFYALETQYF.

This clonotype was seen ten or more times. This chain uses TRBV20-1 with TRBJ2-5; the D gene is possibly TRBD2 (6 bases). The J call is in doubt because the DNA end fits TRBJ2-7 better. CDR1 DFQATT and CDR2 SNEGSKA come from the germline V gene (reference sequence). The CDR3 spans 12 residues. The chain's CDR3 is CSADRDSSEQYF. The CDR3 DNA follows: TGCAGTGCGGACCGGGACTCGAGCGAGCAGTACTTC.

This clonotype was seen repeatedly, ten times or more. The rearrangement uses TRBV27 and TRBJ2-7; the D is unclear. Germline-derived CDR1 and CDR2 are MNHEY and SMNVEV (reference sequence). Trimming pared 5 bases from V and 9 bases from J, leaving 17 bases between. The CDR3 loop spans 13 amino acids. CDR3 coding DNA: TGTGCCAGCAGTCTAGGACCCGACAATGGGCAGTACTTC. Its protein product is CASSLGPDNGQYF.

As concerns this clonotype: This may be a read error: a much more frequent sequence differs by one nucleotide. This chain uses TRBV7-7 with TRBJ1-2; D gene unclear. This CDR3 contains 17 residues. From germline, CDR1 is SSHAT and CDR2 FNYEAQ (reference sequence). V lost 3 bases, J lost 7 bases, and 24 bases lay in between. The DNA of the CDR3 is TGTGCCAGCAGCTTGCCGCGTGAATCTCGAAAGACCTGTGGCTACACCTTC. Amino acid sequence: CASSLPRESRKTCGYTF.

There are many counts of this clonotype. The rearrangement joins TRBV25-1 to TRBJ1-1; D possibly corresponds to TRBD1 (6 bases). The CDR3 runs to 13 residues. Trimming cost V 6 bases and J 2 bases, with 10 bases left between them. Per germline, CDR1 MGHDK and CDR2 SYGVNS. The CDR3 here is CASRRTVNTEAFF. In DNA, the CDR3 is TGTGCCAGCAGGAGGACAGTAAACACTGAAGCTTTCTTT. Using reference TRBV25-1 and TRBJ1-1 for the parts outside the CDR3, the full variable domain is EADIYQTPRYLVIGTGKKITLECSQTMGHDKMYWYQQDPGMELHLIHYSYGVNSTEKGDLSSESTVSRIRTEHFPLTLESARPSHTSQYLCASRRTVNTEAFFGQGTRLTVV.

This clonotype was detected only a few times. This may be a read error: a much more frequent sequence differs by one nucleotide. This CDR3 reads CASSEALGVRSGYIF. As DNA, the CDR3 is TGTGCCAGCAGTGAAGCGTTAGGGGTACGCTCCGGCTACATCTTC. The chain has TRBV6-1 and TRBJ1-2; D is perhaps TRBD1 (5 bases). The CDR3 is made up of 15 amino acids. Germline V gene data show CDR1 as MNHNS and CDR2 as SASEGT.

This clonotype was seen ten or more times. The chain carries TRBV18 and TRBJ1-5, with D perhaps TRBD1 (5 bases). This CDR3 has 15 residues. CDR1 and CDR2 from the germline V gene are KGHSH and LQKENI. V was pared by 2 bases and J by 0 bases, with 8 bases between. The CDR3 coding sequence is TGTGCCAGCTCACCATCGACAGATAGCAATCAGCCCCAGCATTTT. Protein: CASSPSTDSNQPQHF. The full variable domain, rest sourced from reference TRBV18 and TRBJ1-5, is NAGVMQNPRHLVRRRGQEARLRCSPMKGHSHVYWYRQLPEEGLKFMVYLQKENIIDESGMPKERFSAEFPKEGPSILRIQQVVRGDSAAYFCASSPSTDSNQPQHFGDGTRLSIL.

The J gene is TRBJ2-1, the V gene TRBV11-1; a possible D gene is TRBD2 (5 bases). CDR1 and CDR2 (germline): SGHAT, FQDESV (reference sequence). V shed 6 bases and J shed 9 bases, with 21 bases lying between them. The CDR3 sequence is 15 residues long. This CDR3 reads CASSRRAGLDSEQFF. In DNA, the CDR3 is TGTGCCAGCAGTAGGCGGGCGGGTTTAGATAGTGAGCAGTTCTTC.

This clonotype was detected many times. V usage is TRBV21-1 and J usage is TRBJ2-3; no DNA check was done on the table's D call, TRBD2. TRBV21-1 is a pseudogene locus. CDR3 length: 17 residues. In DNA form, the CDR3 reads TGTGCCAGCAGTGGCACCCTAGCTACAGTCATGCAAGATACGCAGTATTTT. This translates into CASSGTLATVMQDTQYF.

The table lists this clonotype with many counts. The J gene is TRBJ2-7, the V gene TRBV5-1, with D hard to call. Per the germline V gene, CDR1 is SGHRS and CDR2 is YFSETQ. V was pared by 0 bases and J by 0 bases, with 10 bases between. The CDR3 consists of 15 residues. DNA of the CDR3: TGCGCCAGCAGCTTGGGGGGATTGAGCTCCTACGAGCAGTACTTC. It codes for CASSLGGLSSYEQYF.

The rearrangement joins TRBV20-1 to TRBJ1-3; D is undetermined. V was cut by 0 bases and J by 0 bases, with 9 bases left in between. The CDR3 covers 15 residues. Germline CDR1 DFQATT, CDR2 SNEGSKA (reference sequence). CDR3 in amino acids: CSARDNGNSGNTIYF. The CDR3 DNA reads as TGCAGTGCTAGAGATAACGGGAACTCTGGAAACACCATATATTTT.